The 25 T cell receptor beta chains presented below share a single source sample, sequenced in a study of neoadjuvant nivolumab and ipilimumab in lung cancer. TCRdb's copy holds only in-frame clones and misses some; the assay was immunoSEQ multiplex PCR. The repertoire consists of roughly 20,000 clones, with almost 80% occurring once and the leading ten covering under 9.5%. The specimen was tumor tissue, collected after neoadjuvant nivolumab, alone or with ipilimumab, at or shortly before surgery. The receptors derive from an adult with non-small cell lung cancer.

V usage is TRBV5-1 and J usage is TRBJ1-1; 8 bases fit TRBD1. This CDR3 spans 15 amino acids. V dropped 4 bases and J dropped 0; count of bases not matched to a gene: 5. CDR1 and CDR2 from the germline V gene are SGHRS and YFSETQ. The CDR3 DNA reads as TGCGCCAGCAGCCCAGGGGGCGCGGTGAACACTGAAGCTTTCTTT. This sequence encodes CASSPGGAVNTEAFF.

This clone was seen a handful of times. The chain links TRBV7-2 to TRBJ1-5, with 9 bases lining up with TRBD1. The germline gives CDR1 SGHTA, CDR2 FQGNSA. The CDR3 extends over 15 amino acids. V lost 5 bases, J lost 6 bases, and 8 bases stayed unmatched. The DNA of the CDR3 is TGTGCCAGCAGCGGCCGGGGACAGGGCTTTCAGCCCCAGCATTTT. Its translation: CASSGRGQGFQPQHF.

The chain is built from TRBV2 and TRBJ2-3, with 8 bases aligning to TRBD2. Germline V gene sequence: CDR1 SNHLY, CDR2 FYNNEI. The ends lost 2 bases at V and 0 bases at J; junction bases unmatched: 7. CDR3 size: 17 residues. The CDR3 sequence is CASSELGSGVSTDTQYF. CDR3 DNA: TGTGCCAGCAGTGAATTGGGTAGCGGGGTAAGCACAGATACGCAGTATTTT. Full variable domain (remainder filled in from reference TRBV2 and TRBJ2-3): EPEVTQTPSHQVTQMGQEVILRCVPISNHLYFYWYRQILGQKVEFLVSFYNNEISEKSEIFDDQFSVERPDGSNFTLKIRSTKLEDSAMYFCASSELGSGVSTDTQYFGPGTRLTVL.

This clone was seen more than once but under ten times. The chain has TRBV6-5 and TRBJ1-4, with 7 bases lining up with TRBD1. There are 16 residues in the CDR3. Germline trimming cut 0 bases from V and 8 bases from J; bases unmatched to any gene: 9. Germline CDR1 is MNHEY and CDR2 is SVGAGI. CDR3 in amino acids: CASSYSSGGGKEKLFF. As DNA, the CDR3 is TGTGCCAGCAGTTACTCGAGTGGAGGGGGCAAAGAAAAACTGTTTTTT.

This chain links TRBV5-1 with TRBJ2-3, with TRBD2 matching 8 bases. With V trimmed by 4 bases and J by 7 bases, 5 bases remained unmatched. The CDR3 runs 13 residues. Germline V gene lookup returns CDR1 SGHRS and CDR2 YFSETQ. Here the CDR3 reads CASSPGGRNTQYF. Here the CDR3 DNA reads TGCGCCAGCAGCCCGGGGGGGCGAAATACGCAGTATTTT.

This clone was detected only a few times. V gene TRBV7-8 combines with J gene TRBJ2-6; 9 bases line up with TRBD1. This CDR3 is built from 17 residues. Germline V gene lookup returns CDR1 SGHVS and CDR2 FQNEAQ. The V gene end was trimmed by 5 bases and the J gene end by 4 bases; junction bases not matched to a gene: 9. DNA of the CDR3: TGTGCCAGCAGCCAGTCCCGGGACAGGGTCGGGGCCAACGTCCTGACTTTC. This codes for CASSQSRDRVGANVLTF. Using reference TRBV7-8 and TRBJ2-6 for the parts outside the CDR3, the full variable domain is GAGVSQSPRYKVAKRGQDVALRCDPISGHVSLFWYQQALGQGPEFLTYFQNEAQLDKSGLPSDRFFAERPEGSVSTLKIQRTQQEDSAVYLCASSQSRDRVGANVLTFGAGSRLTVL.

This clone is classed as medium-sized. The rearrangement links TRBV27 to TRBJ2-3; no clear D. This CDR3 spans 14 amino acids. Trimming cost V 6 bases and J 1 base, with 11 bases left between them. CDR1 MNHEY and CDR2 SMNVEV come from the germline V gene (reference sequence). The CDR3 sequence: CASSLGPGTDTQYF. For the CDR3, the DNA is TGTGCCAGCAGCCTCGGGCCGGGCACAGATACGCAGTATTTT.

V usage is TRBV5-6 and J usage is TRBJ2-7; D tentatively reads TRBD1 or TRBD2 (6 bases each). Trimming took off 5 bases at V and 7 bases at J, with 16 bases between the two ends. Germline-derived CDR1 and CDR2 are SGHDT and YYEEEE. The CDR3 extends over 13 amino acids. CDR3: CASRLWGAREQYF. The CDR3 DNA is TGTGCCAGCAGATTGTGGGGGGCGCGGGAGCAGTACTTC.

The chain combines TRBV6-1 with TRBJ2-7; 9 nucleotides agree with TRBD1. The germline V gene has CDR1 MNHNS and CDR2 SASEGT. The CDR3 consists of 13 residues. V gave up 6 bases and J gave up 6 bases; unmatched junction bases: 6. The DNA of the CDR3 is TGTGCCAGCAGGGGACAGGGTTTAGGCGAGCAGTACTTC. Encoded protein: CASRGQGLGEQYF.

This sequence joins TRBV18 and TRBJ2-1, with D perhaps TRBD1 or TRBD2 (5 bases each). In germline, CDR1 is KGHSH, CDR2 LQKENI. The length of the CDR3 is 14 residues. The V gene lost 1 base and the J gene lost 7 bases, with 11 bases spanning the gap. For the CDR3, the DNA is TGTGCCAGCTCACCACAAGGGACGGAGAATGAGCAGTTCTTC. Protein product: CASSPQGTENEQFF.

This clone was observed a handful of times. The rearrangement uses TRBV27 and TRBJ2-3; no reliable D call. V gave up 0 bases and J gave up 4 bases, with 5 bases separating them. CDR3 length: 13 residues. The germline V gene encodes CDR1 MNHEY and CDR2 SMNVEV (reference sequence). This chain's CDR3 is CASSLSRPDTQYF. In nucleotides, the CDR3 is TGTGCCAGCAGTTTATCGCGGCCAGATACGCAGTATTTT.

The chain couples TRBV30 to TRBJ2-1, with 8 positions matching TRBD1. The CDR3 sequence is 12 residues long. CDR1 is GTSNPN, CDR2 SVGIG, per germline (reference sequence). Trimming cost V 2 bases and J 9 bases; bases outside gene matches: 3. CDR3 sequence: CAWSQGAGEQFF. The CDR3 DNA sequence: TGTGCCTGGAGTCAGGGGGCGGGTGAGCAGTTCTTC.

The chain links TRBV30 to TRBJ1-1; the D gene is possibly TRBD1 (6 bases). Trimming removed 3 bases from V and 4 bases from J, with 9 bases in between. The germline V gene encodes CDR1 GTSNPN and CDR2 SVGIG (reference sequence). The CDR3 contains 12 residues. The CDR3 sequence is CAWSRGGTEAFF. The CDR3 region has the DNA TGTGCCTGGAGCAGGGGAGGCACTGAAGCTTTCTTT.

The chain employs TRBV6-5 and TRBJ2-2; TRBD1 matches at 9 bases. This CDR3 spans 14 amino acids. Germline lookup yields CDR1 MNHEY and CDR2 SVGAGI. V shed 6 bases and J 7 bases; nucleotides not matched to a gene: 6. The CDR3 spells CASRWTGVSGELFF. CDR3 in DNA: TGTGCCAGCAGATGGACAGGGGTGAGCGGGGAGCTGTTTTTT.

This chain connects TRBV9 to TRBJ1-3; the D is unclear. The V gene lost 1 base and the J gene lost 5 bases, with 16 bases spanning the gap. The CDR3 has 16 amino acids. CDR1 is SGDLS, CDR2 YYNGEE, per germline. The CDR3 sequence is CASSVTPGPYRNTIYF. The CDR3 nucleotides read TGTGCCAGCAGCGTAACGCCGGGTCCCTACCGAAACACCATATATTTT.

The J gene is TRBJ2-3, the V gene TRBV7-2, with 8 bases identical to TRBD2. The trim removed 7 bases at V and 4 bases at J, leaving 7 bases unmatched. The CDR3 has 14 amino acids. Germline assignment: CDR1 SGHTA and CDR2 FQGNSA. The CDR3 nucleotides are TGTGCCAGCACCCGACGGGGGGGGGCAGATACGCAGTATTTT. It codes for CASTRRGGADTQYF. Using reference TRBV7-2 and TRBJ2-3 for the parts outside the CDR3, the full variable domain is GAGVSQSPSNKVTEKGKDVELRCDPISGHTALYWYRQSLGQGLEFLIYFQGNSAPDKSGLPSDRFSAERTGGSVSTLTIQRTQQEDSAVYLCASTRRGGADTQYFGPGTRLTVL.

The chain joins TRBV29-1 to TRBJ1-2; D is perhaps TRBD1 (5 bases). The ends were cut back, 5 bases at V and 7 bases at J, with 11 bases in the middle. Germline V gives CDR1 SQVTM, CDR2 ANQGSEA. This CDR3 spans 11 amino acids. CDR3 region: CSVLGDGGYTF. The CDR3 DNA reads TGCAGCGTTTTAGGGGACGGTGGCTACACCTTC.

The chain couples TRBV7-2 to TRBJ2-7, with D perhaps TRBD1 (5 bases). CDR1 and CDR2 from the germline V gene are SGHTA and FQGNSA. The CDR3 is 14 amino acids. Trimming left V 5 bases short and J 6 bases short, with 17 bases between. CDR3 protein: CASSLDTSTTEQYF. The CDR3 coding sequence is TGTGCCAGCAGCCTGGACACTTCTACAACCGAGCAGTACTTC.

The chain is built from TRBV4-3 and TRBJ1-5; the match to TRBD1 covers 8 bases. Germline CDR1 and CDR2: LGHNA and YSLEER. The CDR3 covers 15 residues. Trimming removed 2 bases from V and 6 bases from J; junction bases left unmatched: 6. This CDR3 reads CASSQTGGNGQPQHF. The CDR3 DNA reads as TGCGCCAGCAGCCAAACAGGGGGGAATGGTCAGCCCCAGCATTTT.

The rearrangement uses TRBV7-2 and TRBJ2-1; 7 bases agree with TRBD1. Germline CDR1 and CDR2: SGHTA and FQGNSA. The V gene end was trimmed by 4 bases and the J gene end by 14 bases; junction bases not matched to a gene: 14. The CDR3 is 14 amino acids. The CDR3 sequence is CASSSALQAGGKFF. CDR3 nucleotides: TGTGCCAGCAGCTCGGCCCTACAGGCAGGGGGAAAGTTCTTC.

The CDR3 DNA reads TGTGCCAGCAGTACCTACCGGAAAGCTTTCTTT. Amino acids: CASSTYRKAFF. The chain combines TRBV6-1 with TRBJ1-1; D not certain. Between the trimmed V and J ends, which lost 5 bases and 9 bases, there was a span of 10 bases. Germline assignment: CDR1 MNHNS and CDR2 SASEGT. The CDR3 sequence is 11 residues long.

The V and J genes are TRBV6-1 and TRBJ2-7; 9 nucleotides match TRBD1. V dropped 5 bases and J dropped 2; count of bases not matched to a gene: 4. The length of the CDR3 is 14 residues. Germline values: CDR1 MNHNS, CDR2 SASEGT. In DNA form, the CDR3 reads TGTGCCAGCAGTTCCGGGACAGGGACCTACGAGCAGTACTTC. Amino acid sequence: CASSSGTGTYEQYF.

J is TRBJ1-3 and V is TRBV7-9, with no clear D. V lost 0 bases and J lost 4, with 4 bases in between. The CDR3 length is 13 residues. The germline V gene encodes CDR1 SEHNR and CDR2 FQNEAQ (reference sequence). CDR3 in DNA: TGTGCCAGCAGCTTAGCGGGGGGAAACACCATATATTTT. Translating it yields CASSLAGGNTIYF.

The genes are TRBV7-2 and TRBJ1-4; D is unresolved. This CDR3 is built from 14 residues. CDR1 and CDR2 from the germline V gene are SGHTA and FQGNSA. V was clipped by 3 bases and J by 0 bases, with 5 bases between them. The DNA for the CDR3 is TGTGCCAGCAGCTTTTCTTCAACTAATGAAAAACTGTTTTTT. Protein sequence: CASSFSSTNEKLFF.

V and J are TRBV6-6 and TRBJ1-2; D is ambiguous. The CDR3 totals 13 residues. Trimming took off 4 bases at V and 3 bases at J, with 9 bases between the two ends. Germline-derived CDR1 and CDR2 are MNHNY and SVGAGI (reference sequence). This CDR3 is CASSSLGDYGYTF. CDR3 sequence (DNA): TGTGCCAGCAGTTCCCTGGGAGACTATGGCTACACCTTC.